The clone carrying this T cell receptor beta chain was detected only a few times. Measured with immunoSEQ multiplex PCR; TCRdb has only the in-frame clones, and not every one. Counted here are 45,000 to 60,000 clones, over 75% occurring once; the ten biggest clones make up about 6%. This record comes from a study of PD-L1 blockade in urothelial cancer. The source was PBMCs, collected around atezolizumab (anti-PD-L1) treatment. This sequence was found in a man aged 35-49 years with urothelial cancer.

This chain's CDR3 is CASSETVNYGYTF. Here the CDR3 DNA reads TGTGCCAGCAGCGAAACAGTCAACTATGGCTACACCTTC. The chain recombines TRBV6-5 with TRBJ1-2; D is uncertain. The germline V and J ends were trimmed by 6 bases and 2 bases, with 10 bases remaining between them. Per germline, CDR1 MNHEY and CDR2 SVGAGI. CDR3 length: 13 amino acids.